This TCR beta chain was retrieved from a study of T cell repertoires in cytomegalovirus infection. Study in general: The authors used CMV epitopes that were HLA-C-restricted (recently identified) and HLA-B-restricted (well studied). Public TCR beta signatures marked donors with CMV infection and the matching HLA.

Study-wide results and caveats: HLA-C-restricted, CMV-specific TCR beta clonotypes were dominant ex vivo. The study identified carriers of CMV plus the relevant HLA from cumulative public TCR beta family frequency.

TCRdb re-derived calls from the reads in MiXCR, one entry per CDR3 protein. The repertoire consists of around 500,000 distinct CDR3 sequences, with under 55% occurring once and the leading ten covering just under 45%. The length of the CDR3 is 12 residues. Germline V gene lookup returns CDR1 SGHTA and CDR2 FQGNSA. V lost 11 bases, J lost 1 base, and 11 bases lay in between. This clonotype was seen many times. The target antigen is unknown. The chain links TRBV7-2 to TRBJ2-5, with D perhaps matching TRBD1 (6 bases). Sequences were derived from cultured PBMCs, sampled from culture after CMV antigen stimulation. This TCR was recovered from a human donor in good health (CMV status not recorded). Some clones in this sample may be carry-over from other donors' samples. The DNA for the CDR3 is TGTGCCGGAGGACAGTCCCAAGAGACCCAGTACTTC. Residues: CAGGQSQETQYF.